The T cell receptor beta chain described here comes from a study of long-term antiretroviral therapy in people with HIV. General study results and limits: Regardless of time point, clones expanded before ART dominated the repertoire.

Germline V gene data show CDR1 as MNHEY and CDR2 as SMNVEV (reference sequence). The V end was cut by 2 bases, the J end by 1 base, with 5 bases between. The CDR3 sequence is 13 residues long. At least one PBMC sample before ART and at least two after were required. Run at survey level, the immunoSEQ assay was version v3.0. The method was immunoSEQ multiplex PCR; TCRdb's version includes in-frame clones alone and lacks a portion of them. The sample consists of under 35,000 clones, 90% to 97% of them appearing once. Concerning this clone itself: The antigen remains undetermined. The sample holds other DNA sequences that translate to the same CDR3.

This chain joins TRBV27 and TRBJ1-1, with unresolved D. The clonotype was recovered from a man aged 25 to 40 with HIV. The sequencing used unsorted PBMCs, collected 6.6 years after starting antiretroviral therapy. For the CDR3, the DNA is TGTGCCAGCAGTTTAACGGGGAACACTGAAGCTTTCTTT. Translation: CASSLTGNTEAFF.